The rows below give T cell receptor beta chains drawn from one sample of a study of tumor T cells in aggressive B-cell lymphoma. The data were produced by immunoSEQ multiplex PCR, yet TCRdb's version contains in-frame clones alone and is incomplete. The sample holds 2,000 or so clones; 79% are singletons and the top ten take 13% to 15%. The specimen was tumor tissue. The receptors originated from an adult with diffuse large B cell lymphoma. CDR3s include the opening cysteine and the closing phenylalanine or tryptophan. Each record gives: V gene, D gene, J gene, clone size, CDR3 protein, CDR3 DNA. The D gene is left open where the match is weak. Part of the rows lack a size; the others show once, few, many or a class for expanded clones.

TRBV15	-	TRBJ2-5	-	CATSRAPGEEQYF	TGTGCCACCAGCAGAGCGCCCGGGGAGGAGCAGTACTTC
TRBV2	-	TRBJ1-4	-	CASSEGGLNEKLFF	TGTGCCAGCAGTGAGGGAGGCTTGAATGAAAAACTGTTTTTT
TRBV5-1	-	TRBJ2-1	-	CASSLGLPNEQFF	TGCGCCAGCAGCTTGGGTCTTCCCAATGAGCAGTTCTTC
TRBV11-3	-	TRBJ2-1	-	CASSLDPASGEQFF	TGTGCCAGCAGCTTAGATCCAGCCAGCGGAGAGCAGTTCTTC
TRBV7-6	-	TRBJ1-2	-	CASSPLMGAGGYTF	TGTGCCAGCAGCCCCCTCATGGGGGCGGGTGGCTACACCTTC
TRBV9	TRBD1	TRBJ2-3	-	CASSLTGRPDTQYF	TGTGCCAGCAGCTTGACAGGGAGACCAGATACGCAGTATTTT
TRBV4-1	TRBD1	TRBJ2-5	-	CASSQATGEETQYF	TGCGCCAGCAGCCAAGCTACAGGGGAGGAGACCCAGTACTTC
TRBV27	TRBD2	TRBJ2-3	-	CASSLTSGDTDTQYF	TGTGCCAGCAGTTTAACTAGCGGGGACACAGATACGCAGTATTTT
TRBV5-1	TRBD2	TRBJ2-1	-	CASSMGLAGGYNEQFF	TGCGCCAGCAGCATGGGACTAGCGGGGGGATACAATGAGCAGTTCTTC
TRBV28	-	TRBJ2-7	-	CASSLSIGEQYF	TGTGCCAGCAGTTTATCGATCGGGGAGCAGTACTTC
TRBV20-1	-	TRBJ2-3	once	CSARGRDTQYF	TGCAGTGCTAGAGGCCGGGATACGCAGTATTTT
TRBV5-4	-	TRBJ1-2	-	CASSAPDSRYGYTF	TGTGCCAGCAGCGCACCAGACAGTCGCTATGGCTACACCTTC
TRBV6-5	TRBD1	TRBJ2-7	-	CASSSTTGKVYEQYF	TGTGCCAGCAGTTCCACGACAGGGAAGGTATACGAGCAGTACTTC
TRBV5-5	TRBD1	TRBJ1-2	-	CASSFGPATGTDNGYTF	TGTGCCAGCAGCTTCGGCCCCGCGACCGGGACAGACAATGGCTACACCTTC
TRBV19	-	TRBJ2-2	-	CASRSYTGELFF	TGTGCCAGTAGATCATACACCGGGGAGCTGTTTTTT
TRBV7-9	TRBD1	TRBJ1-1	-	CASSLSGTGNTEAFF	TGTGCCAGCAGCTTATCTGGGACAGGGAACACTGAAGCTTTCTTT
TRBV4-2	-	TRBJ2-1	-	CASSQDLRSYNEQFF	TGTGCCAGCAGCCAAGACCTAAGATCTTACAATGAGCAGTTCTTC
TRBV7-6	-	TRBJ1-1	-	CASSLKREGYEAFF	TGTGCCAGCAGCTTAAAGAGAGAGGGTTATGAAGCTTTCTTT
TRBV29-1	TRBD2	TRBJ2-1	once	CSVPGRGNEQFF	TGCAGCGTCCCCGGGAGGGGCAATGAGCAGTTCTTC
TRBV7-3	TRBD2	TRBJ2-1	few	CASSLAGTSGGYNEQFF	TGTGCCAGCAGCCTAGCCGGGACTAGCGGGGGGTACAATGAGCAGTTCTTC
TRBV2	TRBD2	TRBJ2-5	-	CASSNGLAGVVETQYF	TGTGCCAGCAGCAACGGACTAGCGGGGGTGGTTGAGACCCAGTACTTC
TRBV29-1	TRBD1	TRBJ2-5	-	CSVGQAIYAPTKETQYF	TGCAGCGTGGGACAGGCCATTTATGCTCCTACTAAAGAGACCCAGTACTTC
TRBV5-1	-	TRBJ2-3	-	CASSLGGVADTQYF	TGCGCCAGCAGCTTGGGGGGGGTCGCAGATACGCAGTATTTT
TRBV9	TRBD2	TRBJ2-2	few	CASSGAGGNTGELFF	TGTGCCAGCAGCGGAGCGGGGGGGAACACCGGGGAGCTGTTTTTT
TRBV4-1	-	TRBJ1-2	-	CASSHRLGQKITDYGYTF	TGCGCCAGCAGCCATCGACTTGGACAGAAAATAACGGACTATGGCTACACCTTC
TRBV4-1	TRBD1	TRBJ1-6	-	CASSHGQGPEYSPLHF	TGCGCCAGCAGCCATGGACAGGGCCCGGAATATTCACCCCTCCACTTT
TRBV6-5	TRBD1	TRBJ1-2	few	CASSYSTGLYGYTF	TGTGCCAGCAGTTACTCGACAGGGCTGTACGGCTACACCTTC
TRBV7-9	-	TRBJ2-2	-	CASSSENRAGELFF	TGTGCCAGCAGCTCTGAGAACAGGGCTGGGGAGCTGTTTTTT
TRBV19	TRBD2	TRBJ2-7	-	CASSFGGSSYEQYF	TGTGCCAGTAGTTTCGGGGGGAGCTCCTACGAGCAGTACTTC
TRBV6-5	-	TRBJ2-7	-	CASSLGLTMEQYF	TGTGCCAGCAGCTTGGGACTTACCATGGAGCAGTACTTC
TRBV18	-	TRBJ1-1	-	CASSPQGLTNTEAFF	TGTGCCAGCTCACCCCAGGGGCTAACGAACACTGAAGCTTTCTTT
TRBV6-5	TRBD1	TRBJ2-2	-	CASTIAGGITGELFF	TGTGCCAGCACCATAGCAGGGGGTATCACCGGGGAGCTGTTTTTT
TRBV5-4	TRBD1	TRBJ2-2	-	CASSLLRTGVDTGELFF	TGTGCCAGCAGCTTGTTAAGGACAGGGGTCGACACCGGGGAGCTGTTTTTT
TRBV7-3	-	TRBJ1-6	-	CASSEGGRNSPLHF	TGTGCCAGCAGCGAAGGAGGAAGAAATTCACCCCTCCACTTT
TRBV5-4	-	TRBJ1-1	-	CASSLDTNTEAFF	TGTGCCAGCAGTCTGGACACGAACACTGAAGCTTTCTTT
TRBV5-6	-	TRBJ1-1	-	CASWRVGRRGLGAFF	TGTGCCAGCTGGAGAGTTGGCCGGAGGGGTCTTGGGGCTTTCTTT
TRBV2	-	TRBJ2-7	-	CASGRTETSYEQYF	TGTGCCAGCGGAAGGACAGAAACCTCCTACGAGCAGTACTTC
TRBV5-6	-	TRBJ1-4	-	CASSGGWANEKLFF	TGTGCCAGCAGCGGAGGATGGGCTAATGAAAAACTGTTTTTT
TRBV11-2	TRBD1	TRBJ2-6	few	CASSFRDRAPSGANVLTF	TGTGCCAGCAGCTTCCGGGACAGGGCTCCCTCTGGGGCCAACGTCCTGACTTTC
TRBV9	TRBD1	TRBJ1-1	-	CASSGQGANTEAFF	TGTGCCAGCAGCGGACAGGGGGCGAACACTGAAGCTTTCTTT